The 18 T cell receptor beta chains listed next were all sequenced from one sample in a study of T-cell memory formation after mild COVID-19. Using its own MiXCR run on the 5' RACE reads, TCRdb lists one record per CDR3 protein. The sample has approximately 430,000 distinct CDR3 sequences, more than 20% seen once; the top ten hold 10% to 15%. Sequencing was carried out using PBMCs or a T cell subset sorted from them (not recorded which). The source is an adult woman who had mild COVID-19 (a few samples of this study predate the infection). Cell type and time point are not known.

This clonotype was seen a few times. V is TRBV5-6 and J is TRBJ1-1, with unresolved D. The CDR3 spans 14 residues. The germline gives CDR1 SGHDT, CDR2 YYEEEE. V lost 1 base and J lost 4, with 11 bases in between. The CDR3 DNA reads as TGTGCCAGCAGCTTGCAGTACGAACGCACTGAAGCTTTCTTT. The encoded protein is CASSLQYERTEAFF.

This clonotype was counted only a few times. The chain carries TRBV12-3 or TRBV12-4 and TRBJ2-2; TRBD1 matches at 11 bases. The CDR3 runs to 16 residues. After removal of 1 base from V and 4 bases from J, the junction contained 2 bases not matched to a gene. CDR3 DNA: TGTGCCAGCAGTTTAGGGGGACAGGGGGGCACCGGGGAGCTGTTTTTT. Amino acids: CASSLGGQGGTGELFF.

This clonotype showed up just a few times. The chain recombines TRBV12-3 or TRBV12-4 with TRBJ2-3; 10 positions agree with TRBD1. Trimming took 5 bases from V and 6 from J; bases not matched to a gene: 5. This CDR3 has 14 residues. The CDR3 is CASSMDRGGDTQYF. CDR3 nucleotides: TGTGCCAGCAGTATGGACAGGGGGGGGGATACGCAGTATTTT.

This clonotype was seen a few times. The CDR3 protein is CASSPLKAGPSRYF. The CDR3 coding sequence is TGTGCCAGCAGCCCCCTTAAGGCGGGACCAAGCCGATATTTT. The chain carries TRBV7-2 and TRBJ2-3, with D perhaps TRBD2 (6 bases). The length of the CDR3 is 14 residues. Trimming cost V 5 bases and J 15 bases, with 24 bases left between them. Germline V gene lookup returns CDR1 SGHTA and CDR2 FQGNSA.

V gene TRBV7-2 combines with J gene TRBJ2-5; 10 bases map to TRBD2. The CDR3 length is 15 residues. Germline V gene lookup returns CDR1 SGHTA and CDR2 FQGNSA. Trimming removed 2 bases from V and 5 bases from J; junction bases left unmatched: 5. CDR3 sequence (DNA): TGTGCCAGCAGCTTACTAGCGGGAGCTTCTGAGACCCAGTACTTC. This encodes CASSLLAGASETQYF.

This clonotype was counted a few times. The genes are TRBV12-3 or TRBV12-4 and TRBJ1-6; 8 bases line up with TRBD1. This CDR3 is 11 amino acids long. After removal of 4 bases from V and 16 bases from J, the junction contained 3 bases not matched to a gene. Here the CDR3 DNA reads TGTGCCAGCAGTTCGGACAGGGTTCTCCACTTT. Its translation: CASSSDRVLHF.

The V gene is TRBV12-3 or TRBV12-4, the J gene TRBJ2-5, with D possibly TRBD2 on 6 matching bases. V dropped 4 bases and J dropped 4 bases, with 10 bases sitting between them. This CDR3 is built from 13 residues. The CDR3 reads CASSSRGLETQYF. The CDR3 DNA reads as TGTGCCAGCAGTTCGCGGGGTTTAGAGACCCAGTACTTC.

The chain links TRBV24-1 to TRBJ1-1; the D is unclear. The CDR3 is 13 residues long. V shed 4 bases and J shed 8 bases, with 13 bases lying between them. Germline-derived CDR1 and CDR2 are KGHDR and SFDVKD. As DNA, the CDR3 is TGTGCCACCAGTGACCATGGACGTACGGAAGCTTTCTTT. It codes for CATSDHGRTEAFF.

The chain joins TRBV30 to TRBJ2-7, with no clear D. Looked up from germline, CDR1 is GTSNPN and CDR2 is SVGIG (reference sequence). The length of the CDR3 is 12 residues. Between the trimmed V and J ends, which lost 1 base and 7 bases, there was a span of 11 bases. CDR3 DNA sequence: TGTGCCTGGAGTGGTGTCGGCAGGGAGCAGTACTTC. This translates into CAWSGVGREQYF.

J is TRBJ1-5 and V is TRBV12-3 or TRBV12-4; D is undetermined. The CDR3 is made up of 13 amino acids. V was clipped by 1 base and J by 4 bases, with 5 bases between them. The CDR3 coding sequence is TGTGCCAGCAGTTTAGGGGCTAATCAGCCCCAGCATTTT. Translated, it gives CASSLGANQPQHF.

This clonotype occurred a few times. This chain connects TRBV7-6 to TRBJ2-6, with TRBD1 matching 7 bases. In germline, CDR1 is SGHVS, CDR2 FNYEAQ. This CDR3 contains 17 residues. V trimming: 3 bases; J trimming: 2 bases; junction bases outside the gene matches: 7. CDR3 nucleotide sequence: TGTGCCAGCAGCTTGGCCGGACAGGTTACTGGGGCCAACGTCCTGACTTTC. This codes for CASSLAGQVTGANVLTF.

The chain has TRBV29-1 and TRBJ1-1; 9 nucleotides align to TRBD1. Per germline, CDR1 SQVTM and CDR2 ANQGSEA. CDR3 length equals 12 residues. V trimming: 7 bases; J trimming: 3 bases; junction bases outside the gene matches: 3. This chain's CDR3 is CSGRTGDTEAFF. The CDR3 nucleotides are TGCAGCGGCCGGACAGGGGACACTGAAGCTTTCTTT.

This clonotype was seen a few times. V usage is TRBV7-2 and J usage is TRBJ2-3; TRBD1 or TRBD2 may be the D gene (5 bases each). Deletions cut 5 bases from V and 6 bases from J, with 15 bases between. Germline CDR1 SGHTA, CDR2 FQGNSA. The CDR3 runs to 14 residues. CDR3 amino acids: CASSKTRGGDTQYF. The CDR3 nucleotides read TGTGCCAGCAGCAAGACACGGGGCGGGGATACGCAGTATTTT.

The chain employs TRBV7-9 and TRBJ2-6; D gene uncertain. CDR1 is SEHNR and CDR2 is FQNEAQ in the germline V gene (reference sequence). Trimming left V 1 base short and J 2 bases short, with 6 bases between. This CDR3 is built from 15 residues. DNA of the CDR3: TGTGCCAGCAGCTTAGATGGTACTGGGGCCAACGTCCTGACTTTC. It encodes CASSLDGTGANVLTF.

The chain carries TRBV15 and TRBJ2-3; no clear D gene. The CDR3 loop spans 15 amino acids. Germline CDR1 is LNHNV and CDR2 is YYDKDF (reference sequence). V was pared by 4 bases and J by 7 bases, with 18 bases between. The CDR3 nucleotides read TGTGCCACCAGCACTGGCTCCCCTGGGCTTAATACGCAGTATTTT. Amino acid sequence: CATSTGSPGLNTQYF.

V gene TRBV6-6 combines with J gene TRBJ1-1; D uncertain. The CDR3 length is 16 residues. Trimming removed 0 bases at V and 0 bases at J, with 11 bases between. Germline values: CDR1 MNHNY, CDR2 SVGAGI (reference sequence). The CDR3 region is CASSYSTLDVNTEAFF. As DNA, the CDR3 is TGTGCCAGCAGTTACTCGACGCTGGACGTGAACACTGAAGCTTTCTTT.

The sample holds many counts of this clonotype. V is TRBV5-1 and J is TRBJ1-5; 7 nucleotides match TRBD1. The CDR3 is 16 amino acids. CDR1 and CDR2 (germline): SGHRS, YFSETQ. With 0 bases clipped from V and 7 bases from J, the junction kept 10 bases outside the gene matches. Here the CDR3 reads CASSLEPGGSIQPQHF. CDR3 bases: TGCGCCAGCAGCTTGGAGCCAGGGGGGAGTATACAGCCCCAGCATTTT. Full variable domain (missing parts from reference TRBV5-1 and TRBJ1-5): KAGVTQTPRYLIKTRGQQVTLSCSPISGHRSVSWYQQTPGQGLQFLFEYFSETQRNKGNFPGRFSGRQFSNSRSEMNVSTLELGDSALYLCASSLEPGGSIQPQHFGDGTRLSIL.

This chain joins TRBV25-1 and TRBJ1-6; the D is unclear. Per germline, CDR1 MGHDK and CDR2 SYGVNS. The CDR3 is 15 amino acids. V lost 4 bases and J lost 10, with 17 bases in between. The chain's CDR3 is CASSASDGRESPLHF. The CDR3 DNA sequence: TGTGCCAGCAGTGCCTCTGACGGTCGAGAGTCACCCCTCCACTTT.